Below are 14 T cell receptor beta chains sequenced from a single sample in a study of blood T cells in healthy people across ages. A J-beta primer mix and a sample-barcoded 5' primer were used in a second PCR of about 7 to 12 cycles. Via MiXCR, TCRdb re-called the 5' RACE reads, giving one row per CDR3 protein. The data show roughly 800,000 distinct CDR3 sequences, less than 70% seen once. The sample consisted of blood. Receptor source: a man older than 75 in good health.

This chain uses TRBV7-2 with TRBJ1-1, with TRBD1 matching 8 bases. V shed 6 bases and J 8 bases; nucleotides not matched to a gene: 8. The CDR3 length is 13 residues. Germline-derived CDR1 and CDR2 are SGHTA and FQGNSA. CDR3 sequence: CASRPTGAQEAFF. The CDR3, as DNA: TGTGCCAGCAGACCGACAGGGGCGCAGGAAGCTTTCTTT.

This clonotype was detected only a few times. The chain has TRBV28 and TRBJ2-1; 11 bases match TRBD2. V trimming: 5 bases; J trimming: 6 bases; junction bases outside the gene matches: 6. The length of the CDR3 is 15 residues. Germline lookup yields CDR1 MDHEN and CDR2 SYDVKM. The CDR3 spells CASSPTSGSVNEQFF. CDR3 coding DNA: TGTGCCAGCAGTCCTACTAGCGGGAGCGTCAATGAGCAGTTCTTC.

J is TRBJ2-3 and V is TRBV27, with D perhaps matching TRBD1 (5 bases). The germline CDR1 and CDR2 sequences are MNHEY and SMNVEV (reference sequence). The V gene lost 5 bases and the J gene lost 1 base, with 10 bases spanning the gap. The CDR3 is 14 amino acids. CDR3 region: CASSIQDGTDTQYF. The CDR3, as DNA: TGTGCCAGCAGTATACAGGACGGCACAGATACGCAGTATTTT.

This clonotype was counted between two and nine times. The chain uses TRBV7-6 and TRBJ2-7, with TRBD2 matching over 9 bases. Trimming cost V 0 bases and J 5 bases; bases outside gene matches: 11. CDR3 length: 17 amino acids. The germline V gene has CDR1 SGHVS and CDR2 FNYEAQ. The CDR3 here is CASSLAISGRSYHEQYF. The DNA of the CDR3 is TGTGCCAGCAGCTTAGCGATCAGCGGGAGGAGTTACCACGAGCAGTACTTC.

In its sample, this clonotype was seen a few times. The rearrangement uses TRBV20-1 and TRBJ2-7, with 7 positions matching TRBD1. The CDR3 covers 13 residues. Germline V gene data show CDR1 as DFQATT and CDR2 as SNEGSKA (reference sequence). The V and J ends lost 6 bases and 0 bases, in that order; junction bases with no gene match: 5. CDR3 loop: CSAWDRVSYEQYF. The CDR3 DNA sequence: TGCAGTGCCTGGGACAGAGTCTCCTACGAGCAGTACTTC.

This clonotype appeared a few times. The gene calls are TRBV6-4 and TRBJ2-7, with 8 nucleotides matching TRBD2. CDR1 and CDR2 from the germline V gene are MRHNA and SNTAGT. This CDR3 contains 14 residues. V shed 6 bases, J shed 7 bases, and the junction held 11 bases outside the gene matches. DNA for the CDR3: TGTGCCAGCAGCGAAACTAGCGGTAAGGGTGAGCAGTACTTC. This translates into CASSETSGKGEQYF.

This clonotype was seen once. The chain recombines TRBV7-6 with TRBJ2-1; a weak D match, TRBD2 (5 bases). The CDR3 is made up of 17 amino acids. V lost 4 bases to trimming and J lost 3 bases, with 19 bases between them. Per germline, CDR1 SGHVS and CDR2 FNYEAQ. The CDR3 here is CASSSLASHGLYNEQFF. For the CDR3, the DNA is TGTGCCAGCAGCTCCCTGGCTAGCCACGGGCTCTACAATGAGCAGTTCTTC.

The gene calls are TRBV29-1 and TRBJ2-7; D is possibly TRBD1 (5 bases). V was clipped by 7 bases and J by 3 bases, with 10 bases between them. The CDR3 extends over 11 amino acids. The germline V gene encodes CDR1 SQVTM and CDR2 ANQGSEA. The CDR3: CSARELYEQYF. The CDR3 DNA sequence: TGCAGCGCCAGGGAACTCTACGAGCAGTACTTC.

This clonotype was counted only a few times. This sequence joins TRBV6-6 and TRBJ2-4; 8 nucleotides match TRBD1. J lost 8 bases, V lost 2 bases, and 11 bases had no gene match. This CDR3 region has 16 residues. Germline CDR1 reads MNHNY; CDR2 reads SVGAGI (reference sequence). The CDR3 sequence: CASSYRSGGPVDIQYF. The CDR3 nucleotides read TGTGCCAGCAGTTACCGGTCAGGGGGCCCCGTGGACATTCAGTACTTC.

Concerning this clonotype: A read error may account for a junction end that differs from germline. The chain uses TRBV5-1 and TRBJ2-5; TRBD1 aligns across 8 bases. Germline lookup yields CDR1 SGHRS and CDR2 YFSETQ. The CDR3 covers 14 residues. CDR3 in DNA: TGTGCCAGCAGCCCCGGACAGGGTCGAGAGACCCAGTACTTC. As protein: CASSPGQGRETQYF.

The V call is TRBV10-3, the J call TRBJ2-3; 7 bases align to TRBD2. V dropped 11 bases and J dropped 14; count of bases not matched to a gene: 19. This CDR3 has 13 amino acids. Per the germline V gene, CDR1 is ENHRY and CDR2 is SYGVKD. CDR3 DNA: TGTGCCGCCAGGACTAGGAGCGACAGATACGCGTATTTT. As protein: CAARTRSDRYAYF.

This clonotype has only a few counts. J is TRBJ2-7 and V is TRBV7-2; 8 bases map to TRBD2. The CDR3 has 15 amino acids. Germline CDR1 reads SGHTA; CDR2 reads FQGNSA. V was pared by 5 bases and J by 3 bases, with 9 bases of the junction left unmatched. The CDR3 DNA sequence: TGTGCCAGCAGCCCCACCGGGACTAGAGTCTACGAGCAGTACTTC. Translating it yields CASSPTGTRVYEQYF.

In nucleotides, the CDR3 is TGTGCCAGCAGCAGAGGGACTAGCGGGAGTCACGGGGAGCTGTTTTTT. It specifies CASSRGTSGSHGELFF. The chain combines TRBV9 with TRBJ2-2; 14 positions match TRBD2. The CDR3 sequence is 16 residues long. The V segment lost 4 bases and the J segment 7 bases; nucleotides outside the gene matches: 6. Germline assignment: CDR1 SGDLS and CDR2 YYNGEE.

The rearrangement links TRBV5-6 to TRBJ1-1; TRBD1 might be the D (5 bases). In germline, CDR1 is SGHDT, CDR2 YYEEEE. The V end was cut by 4 bases, the J end by 7 bases, with 11 bases between. This CDR3 contains 12 residues. Written as DNA, the CDR3 is TGTGCCAGCAGCCTACGGGACGGTGAAGCTTTCTTT. This encodes CASSLRDGEAFF.